Given below is one TCR beta chain in context. The antigen is not known. The data derive from a study of post-analysis software for immune sequencing data. Study conclusions and caveats: F measure showed strong co-clustering of same-batch samples. Relative to controls, patients had about 5 TRBV segments at higher frequency, with TRBV5-6, TRBV5-1 and TRBV20-1 among these. Relative to controls, patients with multiple sclerosis showed significantly lower normalized Chao1 diversity.

TCR beta cDNA libraries had unique molecular identifiers. Each CDR3 protein gets one entry after TCRdb re-called the PCR reads with MiXCR. The sample records over 700,000 distinct CDR3 sequences, 25% to 30% being singletons. The CDR3 length is 15 residues. CDR1 is DFQATT and CDR2 is SNEGSKA in the germline V gene (reference sequence). V was shortened by 7 bases and J by 4 bases, with 22 bases between the two germline ends. The material sequenced was blood. This chain joins TRBV20-1 and TRBJ1-1; possibly TRBD1 for D (6 bases). The sequence was collected from a girl aged 10-17 years with multiple sclerosis. The CDR3 reads CSVRPPRGEGTEAFF. The CDR3 region has the DNA TGCAGTGTACGACCCCCCAGGGGTGAGGGCACTGAAGCTTTCTTT.